A selection of T cell receptor beta chains follows, all from one sample in a study of blood T cell repertoires in COVID-19. Libraries were prepared by immunoSEQ multiplex PCR; TCRdb keeps only in-frame clonotypes and omits some of them. The sample carries approximately 140,000 clones, approximately 85% recorded once. The sequenced sample consisted of PBMCs or T cells enriched from blood (not recorded which). The receptors were sampled from a woman aged 50 to 60 with acute COVID-19. The CDR3 runs from the conserved cysteine through the conserved F or W. A D gene is named only where the DNA matches it firmly. For some rows the clone size is stated as once, few or many, or as a class when expanded; others skip it.

CDR3nt: TGTGCCAGCAGTTCGCGGCCGGCGGGAGCTGGGGGTGAGCAGTTCTTC
CDR3aa: CASSSRPAGAGGEQFF
j_gene: TRBJ2-1
v_gene: TRBV6-5
d_gene: TRBD2
abundance: NA

CDR3nt: TGCGCCAGCAGCTTGAGGGGGCTGGTAGCTGGGGCCAACGTCCTGACTTTC
CDR3aa: CASSLRGLVAGANVLTF
j_gene: TRBJ2-6
v_gene: TRBV5-1
d_gene: TRBD1
abundance: NA

CDR3nt: TGTGCCAGCAGCGCTCCAGACAGGGGGAACTATGGCTACACCTTC
CDR3aa: CASSAPDRGNYGYTF
j_gene: TRBJ1-2
v_gene: TRBV5-4
d_gene: TRBD1
abundance: NA

CDR3nt: TGCAGCGTTGAGGGCCAGTCAGACACTGAAGCTTTCTTT
CDR3aa: CSVEGQSDTEAFF
j_gene: TRBJ1-1
v_gene: TRBV29-1
d_gene: NA
abundance: once

CDR3nt: TGTGCCACCAGTAAGGGCGGGAGCGCAAATGAGCAGTTCTTC
CDR3aa: CATSKGGSANEQFF
j_gene: TRBJ2-1
v_gene: TRBV24-1
d_gene: TRBD2
abundance: NA

CDR3nt: TGTGCCAGCAGCTTAAGGGCTAGCGGGAGGGCCGGTCCAGTCTACAATGAGCAGTTCTTC
CDR3aa: CASSLRASGRAGPVYNEQFF
j_gene: TRBJ2-1
v_gene: TRBV7-3
d_gene: TRBD2
abundance: NA

CDR3nt: TGTGCCTGGAGTTTACAGGACGATGGCTACACCTTC
CDR3aa: CAWSLQDDGYTF
j_gene: TRBJ1-2
v_gene: TRBV30
d_gene: NA
abundance: NA

CDR3nt: TGTGCCAGCAGTGAAGTTCTGACAGGGGGCGACCCGGAAGCTTTCTTT
CDR3aa: CASSEVLTGGDPEAFF
j_gene: TRBJ1-1
v_gene: TRBV6-1
d_gene: TRBD1
abundance: NA

CDR3nt: TGTGCCAGCAGTCGTTCCTACGAGCAGTACTTC
CDR3aa: CASSRSYEQYF
j_gene: TRBJ2-7
v_gene: TRBV28
d_gene: NA
abundance: NA

CDR3nt: TGTGCCAGCTCCGGGGGGGAGGGGCATCAGCCCCAGCATTTT
CDR3aa: CASSGGEGHQPQHF
j_gene: TRBJ1-5
v_gene: TRBV27
d_gene: NA
abundance: NA

CDR3nt: TGTGCCAGCAGCTTAAACGGGGGGTCTCAGACTGAAGCTTTCTTT
CDR3aa: CASSLNGGSQTEAFF
j_gene: TRBJ1-1
v_gene: TRBV7-3
d_gene: NA
abundance: NA

CDR3nt: TGTGCCATCAGTGATTCGGGGAACACTGAAGCTTTCTTT
CDR3aa: CAISDSGNTEAFF
j_gene: TRBJ1-1
v_gene: TRBV10-3
d_gene: NA
abundance: once

CDR3nt: TGTGCCAGTACTATTGACCCGGGACAGGGATATCGGTTGCCCTATGGCTACACCTTC
CDR3aa: CASTIDPGQGYRLPYGYTF
j_gene: TRBJ1-2
v_gene: TRBV19
d_gene: TRBD1
abundance: once

CDR3nt: TGTGCCAGCTCGACAGGGTCCACTGAAGCTTTCTTT
CDR3aa: CASSTGSTEAFF
j_gene: TRBJ1-1
v_gene: TRBV28
d_gene: TRBD1
abundance: few

CDR3nt: TGTGCCAGCAGCGTAGGACAGGGGAGTACCATATATTTT
CDR3aa: CASSVGQGSTIYF
j_gene: TRBJ1-3
v_gene: TRBV9
d_gene: TRBD1
abundance: NA

CDR3nt: TGTGCCAGCAGCCAAGTGGACAGGGGGCTCAGATATGGCTACACCTTC
CDR3aa: CASSQVDRGLRYGYTF
j_gene: TRBJ1-2
v_gene: TRBV3-1/TRBV3-2
d_gene: TRBD1
abundance: NA

CDR3nt: TGTGCCAGCAGCTTGGTTAGTAATGAAAAACTGTTTTTT
CDR3aa: CASSLVSNEKLFF
j_gene: TRBJ1-4
v_gene: TRBV5-6
d_gene: NA
abundance: NA

CDR3nt: TGTGCCAGCAGCTTAACAGGGGGTTCCCGCGGTGGGTCACCCCTCCACTTT
CDR3aa: CASSLTGGSRGGSPLHF
j_gene: TRBJ1-6
v_gene: TRBV5-8
d_gene: TRBD1
abundance: once

CDR3nt: TGTGCCAGCAGGGAGCTTAAAGGGGACAGGCCTCATTTT
CDR3aa: CASRELKGDRPHF
j_gene: TRBJ1-5
v_gene: TRBV2
d_gene: TRBD1
abundance: NA

CDR3nt: TGTGCCAGCAGCCGTCAGCGGGCCTACAATGAGCAGTTCTTC
CDR3aa: CASSRQRAYNEQFF
j_gene: TRBJ2-1
v_gene: TRBV14
d_gene: NA
abundance: many

CDR3nt: TGCGCCAGCAGCCTTGGCGGACAGTACAATGAAAAACTGTTTTTT
CDR3aa: CASSLGGQYNEKLFF
j_gene: TRBJ1-4
v_gene: TRBV5-1
d_gene: NA
abundance: NA

CDR3nt: TGTGCCAGTAGTAACGGACTCCTAAGCTCCTACGAGCAGTACTTC
CDR3aa: CASSNGLLSSYEQYF
j_gene: TRBJ2-7
v_gene: TRBV19
d_gene: NA
abundance: NA

CDR3nt: TGTGCCAGCAGTCCCTTACTAGCGGGGGGCACAGATACGCAGTATTTT
CDR3aa: CASSPLLAGGTDTQYF
j_gene: TRBJ2-3
v_gene: TRBV2
d_gene: TRBD2
abundance: NA

CDR3nt: TGCGCCAGCAGCTTGGGACAGGGAAATCACCAGCCCCAGCATTTT
CDR3aa: CASSLGQGNHQPQHF
j_gene: TRBJ1-5
v_gene: TRBV5-1
d_gene: TRBD1
abundance: NA

CDR3nt: TGTGCCAGCAGCTTAGTGGGCAGAGACAATGAGCAGTTCTTC
CDR3aa: CASSLVGRDNEQFF
j_gene: TRBJ2-1
v_gene: TRBV7-2
d_gene: NA
abundance: few

CDR3nt: TGCGCCAGCAGCTTGGAAGGGGGCCTGAGCACCGGGGAGCTGTTTTTT
CDR3aa: CASSLEGGLSTGELFF
j_gene: TRBJ2-2
v_gene: TRBV5-1
d_gene: TRBD1
abundance: NA

CDR3nt: TGTGCCAGCAGCTTAGACACGGGGCGGGGCCTCAGTCGTGAAAAACTGTTTTTT
CDR3aa: CASSLDTGRGLSREKLFF
j_gene: TRBJ1-4
v_gene: TRBV7-8
d_gene: NA
abundance: NA

CDR3nt: TGTGCCAGCAGCTCGGGACTGGGGCTGAATGAGCAGTTCTTC
CDR3aa: CASSSGLGLNEQFF
j_gene: TRBJ2-1
v_gene: TRBV7-9
d_gene: NA
abundance: NA

CDR3nt: TGTGCCAGCAGCCCCGGACAGGGGATCGGGGAGCTGTTTTTT
CDR3aa: CASSPGQGIGELFF
j_gene: TRBJ2-2
v_gene: TRBV5-8
d_gene: TRBD1
abundance: NA

CDR3nt: TGTGCCAGCAGCTCTCAGACTAGCACCGGGGAGCTGTTTTTT
CDR3aa: CASSSQTSTGELFF
j_gene: TRBJ2-2
v_gene: TRBV7-3
d_gene: NA
abundance: NA

CDR3nt: TGTGCCAGCAGCTTAAGTGGGCTTGGGTACAATGAGCAGTTCTTC
CDR3aa: CASSLSGLGYNEQFF
j_gene: TRBJ2-1
v_gene: TRBV7-3
d_gene: NA
abundance: NA

CDR3nt: TGTGCCAGTCGGGACTCCAGGAGCTCCTACGAGCAGTACTTC
CDR3aa: CASRDSRSSYEQYF
j_gene: TRBJ2-7
v_gene: TRBV27
d_gene: NA
abundance: NA

CDR3nt: TGTGCCAGTAGTATGTCCGACAGGGCAATTAACTATGGCTACACCTTC
CDR3aa: CASSMSDRAINYGYTF
j_gene: TRBJ1-2
v_gene: TRBV19
d_gene: TRBD1
abundance: NA